This T cell receptor beta chain is from a study of cytomegalovirus exposure and HLA in healthy donors. Germline loops: CDR1 SGHDT, CDR2 YYEEEE. The V segment lost 0 bases and the J segment 8 bases; nucleotides outside the gene matches: 5. The CDR3 has 15 amino acids. In the PCR, 60 Vbeta and 13 Jbeta primers were used. Libraries were prepared by immunoSEQ multiplex PCR; TCRdb keeps only in-frame clonotypes and omits some of them. The table shows approximately 100,000 clones, with approximately 66% occurring only once. The receptor was isolated from a man in his forties in good health and CMV-seropositive. The J gene is TRBJ1-1, the V gene TRBV5-6; TRBD1 matches at 12 bases. Sequencing was carried out using PBMCs. The CDR3 protein is CASSLETGTGGEAFF. The CDR3, as DNA: TGTGCCAGCAGCTTGGAGACCGGGACAGGGGGCGAAGCTTTCTTT.